This TCR beta chain came from a study of blood T cells in healthy people across ages. General study findings and limits: There was no known CMV status for donors, so expanded clonotype changes were possibly confounded. Age brought a roughly linear fall in TCR beta diversity measured per million T cells.

It was with a sample-barcoded 5' primer and a J-beta primer mix that a second PCR of roughly 7 to 12 cycles was run. Via MiXCR, TCRdb re-called the 5' RACE reads, giving one row per CDR3 protein. The top ten clones hold about 6.3% of a sample with about 1.4 million distinct CDR3 sequences, around 59% of them seen once. For this clonotype: The antigen remains unidentified.

Germline V CDR1 and CDR2: LGHDT, YNNKEL (reference sequence). V lost 0 bases, J lost 7 bases, and 7 bases lay in between. There are 13 residues in the CDR3. What was sequenced was blood. This TCR was recovered from a man between 18 and 29 years old in good health. V is TRBV3-1 and J is TRBJ2-1; D is uncertain. The CDR3 is CASSQEGWNEQFF. DNA for the CDR3: TGTGCCAGCAGCCAAGAGGGATGGAATGAGCAGTTCTTC.